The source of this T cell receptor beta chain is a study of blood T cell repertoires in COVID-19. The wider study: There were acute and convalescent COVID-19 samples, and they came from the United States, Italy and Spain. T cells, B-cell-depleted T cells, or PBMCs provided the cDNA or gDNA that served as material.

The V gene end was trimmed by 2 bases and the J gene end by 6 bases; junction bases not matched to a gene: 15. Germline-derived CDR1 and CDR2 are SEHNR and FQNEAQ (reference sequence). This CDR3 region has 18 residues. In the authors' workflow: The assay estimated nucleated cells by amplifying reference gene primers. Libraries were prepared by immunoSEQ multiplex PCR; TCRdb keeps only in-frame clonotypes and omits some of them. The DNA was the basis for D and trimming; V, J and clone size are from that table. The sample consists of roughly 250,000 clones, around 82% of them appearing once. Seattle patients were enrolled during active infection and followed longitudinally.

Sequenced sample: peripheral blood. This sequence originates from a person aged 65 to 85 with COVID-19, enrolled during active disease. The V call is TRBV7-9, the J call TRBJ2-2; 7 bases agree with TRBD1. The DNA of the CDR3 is TGTGCCAGCAGCTTATGGGACAGCCTTAGTTCGGTTTCCGGGGAGCTGTTTTTT. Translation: CASSLWDSLSSVSGELFF.